The source of this TCR beta chain is a study of shared clonotypes between healthy human individuals (dated by TCRdb to the early 2020s). As for the study more broadly: Three men and a couple of women, aged 18 to 49 years, made up the cohort. For each donor, CD4 naive and CD4 memory were each run on three plates, CD8 naive on two plates, and CD8 memory on one plate. Blood TCR repertoires of five healthy adults were deeply sequenced to estimate repertoire size and the extent of clonotype sharing between individuals. To increase sequencing depth and limit assay-specific biases, different laboratories used diverse techniques to prepare libraries and sequence TCR repertoires. Each donor's leukapheresis produced roughly between roughly 0.94 and 9.5 billion PBMCs.

V is trimmed back by 5 bases and J by 2 bases, and the junction contains 9 bases that no gene match accounts for. According to the germline V gene (reference sequence), CDR1 reads SGHNT and CDR2 reads YYREEE. From the cysteine up to the phenylalanine, the CDR3 has a length of 16 residues. Kept here is only the CDR3 DNA, which spans 48 bases and is read in frame from base 1. Healthy HIV-negative adults with no recently reported acute infections or vaccinations were included as donors. All donors were Caucasian adults living in Nashville, Tennessee, USA. CD4+ T cells were enriched by magnetic negative selection, after which naive cells were positively selected on CD45RA and the negative fraction was taken as the memory subset. Blood was obtained by leukapheresis, after which PBMCs were separated by Ficoll-Histopaque density gradient centrifugation and cryopreserved in liquid nitrogen vapor phase. Analytical flow cytometry was used to check the purity and quantity of each magnetically sorted T cell population. Each sorted fraction had its genomic DNA isolated and then quantified by UV absorbance on a Nanodrop 2000c.

A note on this clone: Its antigen is currently not known. It has no much larger one-base neighbor in the sample; base qualities were not kept.

Study-wide conclusions, independent of this receptor: Compared with non-shared clonotypes, the clonotypes found in all four sorted-subset donors had higher generation probabilities. Approximately 5% of naive CD4, 3% to 3.5% of naive CD8, 2% to 2.5% of memory CD4, and less than 0.45% of memory CD8 clonotypes were shared across a few donors. Pairwise subsampling indicated that sequencing depth was expected to affect the degree of clonotype sharing among donors. Sampling was limited to blood, and TCR repertoires in tissue likely differ from TCR repertoires in blood. Naive subsets generally had larger estimated clonotype richness than memory subsets did. Rarefaction of sorted-subset datasets indicated incomplete sequencing despite the large sequencing depth. Because the study included only a small number of donors, the genetic and exposure-history diversity represented was limited.

Using the deep immunoSEQ assay, multiplex PCR amplified TCR CDR3 regions from genomic DNA. Extracted genomic DNA from each cell subset was distributed evenly across all wells of several immunoSEQ 96-well plates, and each plate was treated as a replicate. Each replicate PCR for sorted subsets received about 0.2 ug genomic DNA, equal to about 30,000 T cell genomes. Purified libraries were quantified with a Qubit 3.0 fluorometer, sized on a Bioanalyzer 2100, and re-quantified with the KAPA Library Quantification kit. Every immunoSEQ 96-well plate was sequenced on a dedicated single-read 150-cycle Illumina NextSeq 550 flow cell. Concerning the study's data processing: Because only junctional sequences without quality scores were contained in the immunoSEQ output, filtering matching that applied to full-length reads could not be performed. To assign V/J genes and CDR3, sequences were annotated against IMGT germline references using PyIR, a Python wrapper for IgBLAST v1.9. Reads were filtered out if the reads had weak V/J assignments (E-value above 1e-6), no CDR3, stop codons, out-of-frame junctions, or ambiguous translated residues. V3J clonotypes were defined as sequences sharing the same inferred V gene, J gene, and CDR3 amino acid sequence. The percentage overlap between two repertoires was calculated by dividing the number of shared unique clonotypes by the size of the smaller repertoire. Repertoire richness was assessed with RTK rarefaction, the Chao1 estimator, and Recon v2.1 estimates of unobserved clonotypes. OLGA was used to compute generation probabilities for all TCRbeta clonotypes that the gDNA method yielded from a few donors. TCRdb took over this immuneACCESS table, retaining in-frame rearrangements with V and J assigned. Such tables are incomplete; in checked studies, under half of the missing clones stem from an unresolved V gene, and the remainder is unexplained. V, J and clone size are taken as reported in that table, and D and trimming were inferred from the DNA itself. This sample is represented by 300,000 to 350,000 clones; less than 85% of them were singletons. The top ten clonotypes cover about 9.4% of the sample.

The sequenced sample was memory CD4+ T cells sorted from blood. The label giving this sample's cell subset or site can be read as: CD45RA-negative fraction. The source of this sequence is a man aged 30 to 45 in good health. The chain couples TRBV5-4 to TRBJ2-3; TRBD1 fits 9 bases in the junction. The encoded CDR3 is CASRSLGTGYTDTQYF. The DNA sequence follows: TGTGCCAGCAGATCTCTCGGGACAGGGTACACAGATACGCAGTATTTT.